These 27 T cell receptor beta chains were sequenced from one sample in a study of CD8+CD57+ T cells in acquired aplastic anemia. Genomic DNA templated the TCR beta VDJ and CDR3 profiling. MiXCR, applied by TCRdb to the reads, yields one record per CDR3 protein. The repertoire includes 180,000 or so distinct CDR3 sequences, roughly half of them detected once, and around 2.7% sits in the top ten. The sequenced material came from sorted CD4+, CD8+, or CD8+CD57+ T cells (not recorded which) from PBMCs. The receptors stem from a human donor in good health.

The V gene is TRBV10-2, the J gene TRBJ2-2; TRBD2 matches at 8 bases. The CDR3 has 16 residues. With V trimmed by 5 bases and J by 3 bases, 8 bases remained unmatched. Germline values: CDR1 WSHSY, CDR2 SAAADI. This CDR3 reads CASSTPGGGYTGELFF. As DNA, the CDR3 is TGCGCCAGCAGTACTCCGGGAGGGGGGTACACCGGGGAGCTGTTTTTT.

The rearrangement uses TRBV11-2 and TRBJ2-1, with a tentative D call TRBD2 (6 bases). The length of the CDR3 is 15 residues. Germline V CDR1 and CDR2: SGHAT, FQNNGV. Trimming took 2 bases from V and 4 from J, leaving 12 bases between them. DNA of the CDR3: TGTGCCAGCAGCTTATCTGGGACTTTATACAATGAGCAGTTCTTC. Translating gives CASSLSGTLYNEQFF.

CDR3 region: CASSLPGEQFF. The CDR3 DNA reads as TGTGCCAGCAGTTTACCCGGTGAGCAGTTCTTC. This sequence joins TRBV25-1 and TRBJ2-1; D remains unclear. The CDR3 consists of 11 residues. Trimming shortened V by 5 bases and J by 9 bases, and 8 bases separated the two germline ends. Germline CDR1 and CDR2: MGHDK and SYGVNS. Full variable domain (remainder filled in from reference TRBV25-1 and TRBJ2-1): EADIYQTPRYLVIGTGKKITLECSQTMGHDKMYWYQQDPGMELHLIHYSYGVNSTEKGDLSSESTVSRIRTEHFPLTLESARPSHTSQYLCASSLPGEQFFGPGTRLTVL.

The chain combines TRBV7-9 with TRBJ2-7, with 12 bases matching TRBD2. The CDR3 is 14 amino acids. V lost 7 bases, J lost 3 bases, and 4 bases stayed unmatched. Germline CDR1 is SEHNR and CDR2 is FQNEAQ (reference sequence). The CDR3 sequence is CASTRTSGDYEQYF. The CDR3 DNA reads as TGTGCCAGCACACGGACTAGCGGGGACTACGAGCAGTACTTC.

This clonotype was seen at least ten times. This rearrangement joins TRBV19 to TRBJ1-2; possibly TRBD1 for D (6 bases). From germline, CDR1 is LNHDA and CDR2 SQIVND (reference sequence). Trimming pared 1 base from V and 4 bases from J, leaving 10 bases between. The CDR3 loop spans 14 amino acids. CDR3 nucleotide sequence: TGTGCCAGTAGTATAGGGGGGGGCGGCTATGGCTACACCTTC. It is translated as CASSIGGGGYGYTF. Supplemented by reference TRBV19 and TRBJ1-2, the full variable domain reads DGGITQSPKYLFRKEGQNVTLSCEQNLNHDAMYWYRQDPGQGLRLIYYSQIVNDFQKGDIAEGYSVSREKKESFPLTVTSAQKNPTAFYLCASSIGGGGYGYTFGSGTRLTVV.

The gene calls are TRBV19 and TRBJ1-2; D remains ambiguous. The CDR3 covers 13 residues. Trimming took 5 bases from V and 6 from J, leaving 13 bases between them. CDR1 and CDR2 from the germline V gene are LNHDA and SQIVND (reference sequence). CDR3 bases: TGTGCCAGTAGTCAACTGGATGGAGATGGCTACACCTTC. As protein: CASSQLDGDGYTF.

This clonotype came up once. A junction boundary mismatches the germline segment, possibly from a read error. The chain recombines TRBV25-1 with TRBJ2-3, with 14 positions matching TRBD2. CDR1 is MGHDK and CDR2 is SYGVNS in the germline V gene. CDR3 length equals 14 residues. As DNA, the CDR3 is TGCGGGACTAGCGGGAGAGACACGTCCCATACGCAGTATTTT. The encoded protein is CGTSGRDTSHTQYF.

The V call is TRBV29-1, the J call TRBJ2-1, with D possibly being TRBD1 or TRBD2 (5 bases each). The CDR3 consists of 14 residues. Germline CDR1 is SQVTM and CDR2 is ANQGSEA. The CDR3 loop is CTTLGTARSNEQFF. The CDR3 DNA sequence: TGCACAACCCTAGGGACCGCACGGAGCAATGAGCAGTTCTTC.

This clonotype appeared many times. This chain joins TRBV19 and TRBJ1-4; D gene unclear. The germline gives CDR1 LNHDA, CDR2 SQIVND (reference sequence). The CDR3 is 13 residues long. Trimming left V 3 bases short and J 8 bases short, with 10 bases between. The chain's CDR3 is CASSMGWKEKLFF. The DNA for the CDR3 is TGTGCCAGTAGTATGGGCTGGAAGGAAAAACTGTTTTTT.

This clonotype was seen many times. The rearrangement links TRBV13 to TRBJ2-6; the D gene is possibly TRBD2 (6 bases). Germline V gene lookup returns CDR1 PRHDT and CDR2 FYEKMQ (reference sequence). V was clipped by 1 base and J by 3 bases, with 19 bases between them. The CDR3 is 19 amino acids. The CDR3 coding sequence is TGTGCCAGCAGCTTAGTCGGGGGAGGCCCCCAAGGTGGGGCCAACGTCCTGACTTTC. The encoded protein is CASSLVGGGPQGGANVLTF.

This clonotype was counted only a few times. The V and J genes are TRBV20-1 and TRBJ2-7; D tentatively fits TRBD1 or TRBD2 (5 bases each). The germline gives CDR1 DFQATT, CDR2 SNEGSKA (reference sequence). The CDR3 is made up of 16 amino acids. V dropped 0 bases and J dropped 4 bases, with 19 bases sitting between them. The CDR3 protein is CSARDPTGRTLYEQYF. The CDR3 DNA sequence: TGCAGTGCTAGAGATCCCACGGGACGGACCTTGTACGAGCAGTACTTC.

This clonotype has a count of ten or more. The chain is built from TRBV19 and TRBJ1-1; tentative D call: TRBD1 (6 bases). Germline assignment: CDR1 LNHDA and CDR2 SQIVND (reference sequence). V shed 8 bases and J shed 4 bases, with 20 bases lying between them. The CDR3 runs to 15 residues. CDR3 nucleotide sequence: TGTGCCAGTTCCGGGGGGGCGCAGGTCGGCACTGAAGCTTTCTTT. Its translation: CASSGGAQVGTEAFF. The variable domain in full, completed from reference TRBV19 and TRBJ1-1, reads DGGITQSPKYLFRKEGQNVTLSCEQNLNHDAMYWYRQDPGQGLRLIYYSQIVNDFQKGDIAEGYSVSREKKESFPLTVTSAQKNPTAFYLCASSGGAQVGTEAFFGQGTRLTVV.

The chain couples TRBV20-1 to TRBJ1-1, with unresolved D. V lost 5 bases to trimming and J lost 2 bases, with 6 bases between them. This CDR3 spans 11 amino acids. Germline V lookup: CDR1 DFQATT, CDR2 SNEGSKA (reference sequence). The CDR3 DNA reads as TGCAGTGCTGGCGAAAACACTGAAGCTTTCTTT. It specifies CSAGENTEAFF.

The chain carries TRBV4-1 and TRBJ1-6; D perhaps matches TRBD1 (6 bases). Germline V CDR1 and CDR2: MGHRA, YSYEKL. V dropped 8 bases and J dropped 10 bases, with 21 bases sitting between them. CDR3 length equals 15 residues. The CDR3 sequence is CASASSGQLNSPLHF. The DNA of the CDR3 is TGCGCCAGCGCAAGCTCGGGACAACTAAACTCACCCCTCCACTTT.

This clonotype was seen a handful of times. The J gene is TRBJ1-1, the V gene TRBV2, with 9 bases matching TRBD1. The CDR3 loop spans 15 amino acids. Germline V lookup: CDR1 SNHLY, CDR2 FYNNEI. V was clipped by 6 bases and J by 3 bases; unmatched bases: 8. The DNA of the CDR3 is TGTGCCAGCAGGCGACGCGACAGGGGGGACACTGAAGCTTTCTTT. Amino acids: CASRRRDRGDTEAFF.

Points on this clonotype: Possible read error: a much larger clone is one base away. The chain employs TRBV4-2 and TRBJ1-5, with 8 bases fitting TRBD1. CDR3 size: 15 residues. In germline, CDR1 is LGHNA, CDR2 YNFKEQ. The CDR3 spells CASSQGQGSFQPRHF. The CDR3 nucleotides are TGTGCCAGCAGCCAAGGACAGGGGAGTTTTCAGCCCCGGCATTTT.

The chain links TRBV19 to TRBJ1-1, with D unresolved. This CDR3 comprises 14 residues. V lost 7 bases and J 4 bases, leaving 16 bases between the germline ends. CDR1 LNHDA and CDR2 SQIVND come from the germline V gene (reference sequence). CDR3 protein: CASTGLGSGTEAFF. In DNA form, the CDR3 reads TGTGCCAGTACAGGCTTAGGGTCTGGCACTGAAGCTTTCTTT.

Comment on this clonotype: A clone one base away is much larger, so this may be a read error. The chain combines TRBV7-9 with TRBJ1-1, with a possible D match to TRBD1 (5 bases). Between the trimmed V and J ends, which lost 5 bases and 1 base, there was a span of 5 bases. Germline values: CDR1 SEHNR, CDR2 FQNEAQ (reference sequence). The CDR3 extends over 12 amino acids. The CDR3 loop reads CASSGGNTEAFF. The DNA for the CDR3 is TGTGCCAGCAGCGGGGGGAACACTGAAGCTTTCTTT.

J is TRBJ1-2 and V is TRBV2; D is possibly TRBD1 (6 bases). The CDR3 is 14 amino acids. V lost 2 bases, J lost 2 bases, and 9 bases lay in between. Germline V gene lookup returns CDR1 SNHLY and CDR2 FYNNEI. The CDR3 DNA is TGTGCCAGCAGTGAACAGGGGACGAACTATGGCTACACCTTC. It translates to CASSEQGTNYGYTF.

This clonotype was recorded at least ten times. The chain uses TRBV7-2 and TRBJ2-7; 8 nucleotides agree with TRBD2. The CDR3 contains 15 residues. Germline-derived CDR1 and CDR2 are SGHTA and FQGNSA. V dropped 1 base and J dropped 4; count of bases not matched to a gene: 6. CDR3 DNA sequence: TGTGCCAGCAGCTTAGTGCGGGGGGCGCAATACGAGCAGTACTTC. It translates to CASSLVRGAQYEQYF.

In regard to this clonotype: The junction differs from germline at one of its ends, possibly a read error. The chain is built from TRBV10-3 and TRBJ2-7; D remains ambiguous. This CDR3 contains 12 residues. CDR1 is ENHRY and CDR2 is SYGVKD in the germline V gene. CDR3 region: CASSSPPAEQYF. The CDR3 region has the DNA TGTGCCAGCAGTTCCCCCCCCGCCGAGCAGTACTTC.

V is TRBV10-1 and J is TRBJ2-5; weak D call: TRBD2 (6 bases). Germline CDR1 WNHNN, CDR2 SYGVQD (reference sequence). V lost 5 bases, J lost 5 bases, and 15 bases lay in between. This CDR3 region has 14 residues. The CDR3 sequence is CASSPGLARETQYF. CDR3 in DNA: TGCGCCAGCAGTCCGGGACTTGCTCGGGAGACCCAGTACTTC.

The CDR3 is CATSDMTASSYNEQFF. As DNA, the CDR3 is TGTGCCACCAGTGATATGACAGCAAGCTCCTACAATGAGCAGTTCTTC. This rearrangement joins TRBV24-1 to TRBJ2-1; maybe TRBD1 (5 bases). Germline V gene data show CDR1 as KGHDR and CDR2 as SFDVKD. V was trimmed by 3 bases and J by 0 bases, leaving 11 bases between them. This CDR3 is built from 16 residues.

At least ten counts were recorded for this clonotype. CDR3 loop: CASSLRTGGNNEQFF. The CDR3 coding sequence is TGTGCCAGCAGCCTCCGCACCGGGGGCAACAATGAGCAGTTCTTC. This chain joins TRBV11-2 and TRBJ2-1, with D perhaps being TRBD1 or TRBD2 (6 bases each). The CDR3 totals 15 residues. Trimming took 5 bases from V and 5 from J, leaving 16 bases between them. Per the germline V gene, CDR1 is SGHAT and CDR2 is FQNNGV.

The V gene is TRBV14, the J gene TRBJ2-3, with D possibly matching TRBD2 (5 bases). The CDR3 runs to 15 residues. With 0 bases removed from V and 4 bases from J, the gap between germline ends came to 11 bases. From germline, CDR1 is SGHDN and CDR2 FVKESK. CDR3 in amino acids: CASSQDPEGADTQYF. As DNA, the CDR3 is TGTGCCAGCAGCCAAGATCCAGAGGGCGCAGATACGCAGTATTTT.

This chain connects TRBV19 to TRBJ2-2, with D perhaps TRBD1 or TRBD2 (5 bases each). Per germline, CDR1 LNHDA and CDR2 SQIVND (reference sequence). V was shortened by 3 bases and J by 3 bases, with 11 bases between the two germline ends. The CDR3 loop spans 15 amino acids. For the CDR3, the DNA is TGTGCCAGTAGTATTCTGGGACGGGACACCGGGGAGCTGTTTTTT. This gives the protein CASSILGRDTGELFF.

The chain recombines TRBV20-1 with TRBJ2-5; the D gene is possibly TRBD2 (6 bases). V lost 5 bases and J 4 bases, leaving 11 bases between the germline ends. CDR3 size: 12 residues. Germline CDR1 reads DFQATT; CDR2 reads SNEGSKA (reference sequence). The CDR3 reads CSAGLTGETQYF. The CDR3 region has the DNA TGCAGTGCTGGACTAACGGGAGAGACCCAGTACTTC.